This T cell receptor (beta chain) is from a study of blood T cell repertoires in COVID-19. The overall study: COVID-19 samples from acute and convalescent phases originated in the United States, Italy and Spain. From T cells, B-cell-depleted T cells, or PBMCs came the material, which was cDNA or gDNA.

In the authors' workflow: Reference gene primers were amplified, and this amplification served to estimate nucleated cell counts. Repertoires were generated with immunoSEQ multiplex PCR, while TCRdb's copy carries only in-frame clones and drops some. V, J and clone size reflect that table, while D and trimming were determined from the DNA. The sample contains 150,000 to 200,000 clones, about 81% of which appear only once. The sequencing sample was made of peripheral blood. The TCR comes from a human donor in a cohort sampled during active COVID-19.

CDR3 nucleotides: TGTGCCAGCAGTTATTTAGAGGGATCCTACGAGCAGTACTTC. Its translation: CASSYLEGSYEQYF. This chain links TRBV6-2 or TRBV6-3 with TRBJ2-7, with a weak D call TRBD2 (5 bases). The ends were cut back, 3 bases at V and 1 base at J, with 10 bases in the middle. This CDR3 has 14 residues. Germline V lookup: CDR1 MNHEY, CDR2 SVGEGT.